The 15 T cell receptor beta chains in this list originate from one sample, sequenced in a study of blood T cell repertoires in COVID-19. Method: immunoSEQ multiplex PCR; TCRdb's copy keeps in-frame clones and lacks some. The table has about 130,000 clones, about four fifths seen once. The sequenced material came from peripheral blood. These receptors came from a man aged 35-49 years with active or convalescent COVID-19.

The chain has TRBV19 and TRBJ2-4; D is perhaps TRBD1 (6 bases). The CDR3 length is 17 residues. Germline V lookup: CDR1 LNHDA, CDR2 SQIVND (reference sequence). Trimming removed 6 bases from V and 2 bases from J, with 20 bases in between. The CDR3 DNA follows: TGTGCCAGTAGGAGGACCCCCACAGGGAATACCAAAAACATTCAGTACTTC. This sequence encodes CASRRTPTGNTKNIQYF.

The chain uses TRBV21-1 and TRBJ2-7; TRBD1 is the table's D call, not checked against the DNA. TRBV21-1 is noted as a pseudogene. This CDR3 spans 12 amino acids. The CDR3 nucleotides read TGTGCTCCCAGGGCTAGCTCCTACGAGCAGTACTTC. Amino acid sequence: CAPRASSYEQYF.

V is TRBV2 and J is TRBJ1-1; 8 bases are shared with TRBD1. This CDR3 spans 12 amino acids. J lost 4 bases, V lost 7 bases, and 2 bases had no gene match. Germline CDR1 and CDR2: SNHLY and FYNNEI. CDR3 bases: TGTGCCAGCACGGACAGGGCCACTGAAGCTTTCTTT. Its protein product is CASTDRATEAFF.

This clone was counted a single time. The chain's CDR3 is CASNPVSSYEQYF. CDR3 sequence (DNA): TGTGCCAGCAATCCGGTGAGCTCCTACGAGCAGTACTTC. This chain joins TRBV5-6 and TRBJ2-7, with D unresolved. This CDR3 has 13 residues. Trimming removed 6 bases at V and 0 bases at J, with 10 bases between. Germline CDR1 and CDR2: SGHDT and YYEEEE. The full variable domain, completed using reference TRBV5-6 and TRBJ2-7, is DAGVTQSPTHLIKTRGQQVTLRCSPKSGHDTVSWYQQALGQGPQFIFQYYEEEERQRGNFPDRFSGHQFPNYSSELNVNALLLGDSALYLCASNPVSSYEQYFGPGTRLTVT.

This clone occurred once. A read error may produce the germline difference seen at one junction end. V and J are TRBV10-3 and TRBJ2-7, with D possibly being TRBD1 (6 bases). Germline loops: CDR1 ENHRY, CDR2 SYGVKD. CDR3 length equals 12 residues. The CDR3 sequence is CAISESGARRNF. In DNA, the CDR3 is TGTGCCATCAGTGAGTCGGGGGCTCGACGGAACTTC.

This sequence joins TRBV5-8 and TRBJ2-5; D possibly corresponds to TRBD1 (6 bases). CDR1 and CDR2 from the germline V gene are SGHTS and YDEGEE. CDR3 length equals 14 residues. The V end was cut by 4 bases, the J end by 4 bases, with 14 bases between. The CDR3 region is CASSLGTIRETQYF. The CDR3 DNA is TGTGCCAGCAGCCTCGGGACAATTCGAGAGACCCAGTACTTC.

In its sample, this clone was seen once. The chain combines TRBV30 with TRBJ2-2; 8 bases match TRBD1. Trimming removed 5 bases from V and 5 bases from J; junction bases left unmatched: 4. Germline CDR1 reads GTSNPN; CDR2 reads SVGIG (reference sequence). This CDR3 comprises 13 residues. The DNA for the CDR3 is TGTGCCTGGGACAGGGGAGCTACCGGGGAGCTGTTTTTT. Its translation: CAWDRGATGELFF.

This clone showed up just a few times. The V gene is TRBV5-1, the J gene TRBJ2-1, with TRBD2 matching over 7 bases. This CDR3 is 17 amino acids long. The trim removed 0 bases at V and 1 base at J, leaving 7 bases unmatched. From germline, CDR1 is SGHRS and CDR2 YFSETQ. The CDR3 loop is CASSLEASGASYNEQFF. The CDR3 DNA reads as TGCGCCAGCAGCTTGGAGGCTAGCGGTGCTTCCTACAATGAGCAGTTCTTC. The full variable domain, completed using reference TRBV5-1 and TRBJ2-1, is KAGVTQTPRYLIKTRGQQVTLSCSPISGHRSVSWYQQTPGQGLQFLFEYFSETQRNKGNFPGRFSGRQFSNSRSEMNVSTLELGDSALYLCASSLEASGASYNEQFFGPGTRLTVL.

This clone was recorded once. CDR3 sequence reads: CASRITGAYTDTQYF. CDR3 nucleotides: TGCGCCAGCAGAATTACGGGAGCATACACAGATACGCAGTATTTT. This chain joins TRBV5-1 and TRBJ2-3, with a weak D call TRBD2 (6 bases). Germline CDR1 is SGHRS and CDR2 is YFSETQ. This CDR3 spans 15 amino acids. V shed 5 bases and J shed 2 bases, with 15 bases lying between them.

CDR3 sequence: CASSVGAGNQPQHF. CDR3 in DNA: TGTGCCAGCAGCGTAGGGGCAGGGAATCAGCCCCAGCATTTT. The chain has TRBV9 and TRBJ1-5; TRBD1 might be the D (5 bases). The CDR3 loop spans 14 amino acids. V lost 0 bases and J 4 bases, leaving 8 bases between the germline ends. Germline CDR1 and CDR2: SGDLS and YYNGEE. The whole variable domain, filled in from reference TRBV9 and TRBJ1-5, reads DSGVTQTPKHLITATGQRVTLRCSPRSGDLSVYWYQQSLDQGLQFLIQYYNGEERAKGNILERFSAQQFPDLHSELNLSSLELGDSALYFCASSVGAGNQPQHFGDGTRLSIL.

The V call is TRBV6-6, the J call TRBJ2-1; 7 nucleotides align to TRBD1. CDR1 is MNHNY and CDR2 is SVGAGI in the germline V gene (reference sequence). The CDR3 runs to 15 residues. Germline trimming cut 6 bases from V and 6 bases from J; bases unmatched to any gene: 11. CDR3 residues: CASRGDRTGINEQFF. CDR3 DNA sequence: TGTGCCAGCAGGGGGGACAGAACAGGTATCAATGAGCAGTTCTTC.

The rearrangement links TRBV24-1 to TRBJ2-1; 12 nucleotides line up with TRBD2. Per the germline V gene, CDR1 is KGHDR and CDR2 is SFDVKD. CDR3 length equals 15 residues. Trimming removed 5 bases from V and 9 bases from J; junction bases left unmatched: 7. Here the CDR3 reads CATSAPSGGVTEQFF. CDR3 bases: TGTGCCACCAGTGCCCCTAGCGGGGGGGTCACTGAGCAGTTCTTC.

The chain joins TRBV9 to TRBJ2-3; 9 positions agree with TRBD2. The CDR3 is 16 amino acids. Germline V CDR1 and CDR2: SGDLS, YYNGEE. Trimming cost V 4 bases and J 0 bases; bases outside gene matches: 6. The CDR3, as DNA: TGTGCCAGCAGCCCTGGAAGCGGGGGGAGCACAGATACGCAGTATTTT. This encodes CASSPGSGGSTDTQYF.

This sequence joins TRBV18 and TRBJ2-5; 7 nucleotides agree with TRBD1. Germline V CDR1 and CDR2: KGHSH, LQKENI. The CDR3 contains 14 residues. V lost 3 bases and J lost 1; bases outside the gene matches: 2. CDR3 residues: CASSPRDSQETQYF. In DNA, the CDR3 is TGTGCCAGCTCACCCCGGGACAGCCAAGAGACCCAGTACTTC.

V usage is TRBV28 and J usage is TRBJ2-3; D is ambiguous. Trimming pared 5 bases from V and 6 bases from J, leaving 3 bases between. CDR3 length equals 10 residues. Germline V lookup: CDR1 MDHEN, CDR2 SYDVKM. CDR3 nucleotide sequence: TGTGCCAGCAGTCGGGATACGCAGTATTTT. Translated: CASSRDTQYF.